This entry concerns a single TCR beta chain. Its antigen is currently unknown. This entry belongs to a study of OX40 agonist ivuxolimab in advanced cancers. In the study overall: Males comprised 70% to 90% of the group, whose mean age was approximately 62 years (range roughly 20 to 85). Whole-study results and caveats: Fewer expanded clones were found on average in CD4+ than in CD8+ T cells.

CDR1 is LGHNA and CDR2 is YNFKEQ in the germline V gene. The CDR3 totals 15 residues. The germline V and J ends were trimmed by 1 base and 5 bases, with 13 bases remaining between them. Clones were sequenced by immunoSEQ multiplex PCR, and TCRdb holds only the in-frame ones, with some missing. The sample contains tens of thousands of clones, around 85% of which appear only once. The sequenced sample was CD4+ or CD8+ T cells sorted from blood, obtained in a trial of the OX40 agonist ivuxolimab. The chain employs TRBV4-2 and TRBJ2-3, with D perhaps matching TRBD2 (7 bases). The TCR originated in an adult with an advanced solid tumor such as melanoma, head and neck, liver or kidney cancer. CDR3 sequence reads: CASSQVGGGGDTQYF. CDR3 sequence (DNA): TGTGCCAGCAGCCAAGTGGGAGGGGGTGGAGATACGCAGTATTTT.